This TCR beta chain was identified in a study of graft-versus-host responses after intestinal transplantation (dated by TCRdb to the early 2020s). Regarding the research as a whole: Multivisceral, liver-intestinal, or isolated intestinal transplants were received by the recipients. Anti-thymocyte globulin induction was given to all recipients, followed by maintenance tacrolimus and steroids for approximately three years. After intestinal transplantation, graft-versus-host and host-versus-graft alloreactive T cell clones were followed in the graft, circulation and bone marrow using bulk TCR-beta CDR3 sequencing. To identify alloreactive clones, pre-transplant mixed lymphocyte reaction products were sequenced and compared with unstimulated pre-transplant donor and recipient T cells. A cohort of under 30 intestinal transplant recipients, including one retransplant, was enrolled, and 3 patients lacking pretransplant specimens were excluded. Donor T cell macrochimerism was defined as a peak of at least 4% donor T cells among recipient peripheral blood mononuclear cells. Rather than going through the commercial service, samples from a few later patients were sequenced in-house on an Illumina MiSeq and processed with MiXCR.

The time point label, read with the paper, signifies: cells obtained before transplantation from donor or recipient. Mixed lymphocyte reactions plated about 200,000 CFSE-labeled pre-transplant responders with about 200,000 irradiated violet-dye-labeled stimulators and were cultured for 6 days. After the mixed lymphocyte reaction, proliferating CD3+CD4+CFSE-low and CD3+CD8+CFSE-low responder cells were FACS-sorted on a BD Influx sorter. The method was the immunoSEQ multiplex PCR assay. For most patients, genomic DNA was isolated with the Qiagen DNeasy Blood and Tissue Kit and shipped frozen to Adaptive Biotechnologies for TCR sequencing. For most patients, genomic DNA was subjected to high-throughput TCR-beta CDR3 sequencing by Adaptive Biotechnologies. Processing in the source paper ran as follows. Adaptive's ImmunoSEQ software supplied the TCR sequencing data for around 19 patients, while MiXCR and VDJtools were used to process three other patients. To correct CD4 versus CD8 sorting errors, sequences present in both subsets at a frequency ratio below 5:1 were removed. CDR3 nucleotide sequences shared by donor and recipient were removed because the origin of these sequences could not be assigned. To count as alloreactive, a clone needed at least 2-fold expansion over unstimulated cells and a minimum CFSE-low frequency of 0.002% (template counts) or 0.001% (read counts). Clones were considered mappable if detected in sequenced pre-transplant spleen, lymph node, or MLR CFSE-low populations of the donor or recipient. Cumulative frequency of alloreactive clones was calculated as a percentage of all sequences weighted by copy number. The table was pulled from immuneACCESS by TCRdb, which kept in-frame rearrangements only. Such tables lose some clones; where checked, under half of the loss comes from unresolved V genes, and the rest has no known cause. D and trimming come from the DNA, and the V and J calls and clone size come from that table. The sample records tens of thousands of clones, 40% to 50% of which are singletons. Around 0.81% of the sample is taken by the ten largest.

Overall results and qualifications from the work: Conclusions were limited by the relatively low number and heterogeneity of intestinal transplant patients. GvH clones were found in recipient bone marrow, and some of the GvH clones appeared earlier in ileal mucosa or blood, which is consistent with an intestinal mucosal origin. Early after transplant, declines in HvG clones were associated with peak levels of circulating GvH clones. In patients with donor T cell macrochimerism, the allografts had high GvH to HvG T cell clonal ratios.

With respect to this clone: Base-call qualities are not available, and no considerably larger clone is one nucleotide away.

The clonotype originates from a human patient who received an intestinal transplant. Source: alloreactive CD4+ T cells from a mixed lymphocyte reaction culture, taken before intestinal transplant. Reading the label with the study, this specimen's cell subset or site is: CFSE-low proliferating T cells sorted from roughly six-day pre-transplant mixed lymphocyte reaction (GvH or HvG direction).

The DNA sequence is given as TGTGCCAGCAGTTACGGTGGCAGGTACACTGAAGCTTTCTTT. Translation gives CASSYGGRYTEAFF. This receptor chain uses TRBV6-6 and TRBJ1-1, with no D gene named confidently. V loses 2 bases of germline sequence and J loses 3 bases, and the interval between the two ends is 10 bases. As encoded in the germline V gene (reference sequence), CDR1 is MNHNY while CDR2 is SVGAGI. The CDR3 has 14 amino acids, counting the end cysteine and phenylalanine. CDR3 DNA is the only sequence kept; it has 42 bases, read in frame from the first base.